The 20 T cell receptor beta chains reported below all come from one sample, sequenced in a study of blood T cells in healthy people across ages. A second roughly 7 to 11 cycle PCR used barcoded and J-beta primers. TCRdb re-analysed the 5' RACE reads in MiXCR, keeping a single row per CDR3 protein. Among around 1.7 million distinct CDR3 sequences listed, approximately 30% were seen once. The sequencing sample was made of blood. All receptors derive from a woman aged 30 to 39 in good health.

V gene TRBV9 combines with J gene TRBJ2-1; D uncertain. The CDR3 runs 15 residues. Trimming removed 0 bases from V and 6 bases from J, with 13 bases in between. Germline V lookup: CDR1 SGDLS, CDR2 YYNGEE. Here the CDR3 reads CASSVADIPGNEQFF. CDR3 nucleotide sequence: TGTGCCAGCAGCGTAGCCGACATCCCGGGCAATGAGCAGTTCTTC.

This clonotype appeared a few times. The chain has TRBV13 and TRBJ1-2; a weak D match, TRBD1 (6 bases). The CDR3 has 12 amino acids. Trimming cost V 8 bases and J 6 bases, with 13 bases left between them. Germline V CDR1 and CDR2: PRHDT, FYEKMQ (reference sequence). The CDR3 protein is CASGGGAHGYTF. The CDR3 nucleotides are TGTGCCAGCGGGGGGGGGGCCCATGGCTACACCTTC.

On this clonotype: Given a much more abundant clone one base away, this may be a read error. The J gene is TRBJ2-1, the V gene TRBV20-1, with 9 bases identical to TRBD2. Germline V lookup: CDR1 DFQATT, CDR2 SNEGSKA (reference sequence). V dropped 6 bases and J dropped 5; count of bases not matched to a gene: 11. This CDR3 has 15 residues. CDR3 nucleotide sequence: TGCAGTGCCCTCGGGTCTAGCGGGACCCACAATGAGCAGTTCTTC. Its translation: CSALGSSGTHNEQFF.

The chain joins TRBV30 to TRBJ1-3; possibly TRBD1 for D (5 bases). V lost 3 bases and J lost 0, with 15 bases in between. The CDR3 is 16 amino acids. Germline V gene sequence: CDR1 GTSNPN, CDR2 SVGIG (reference sequence). CDR3 DNA: TGTGCCTGGAGATCGACCGGGGCCGGCTCTGGAAACACCATATATTTT. Translation gives CAWRSTGAGSGNTIYF.

CDR3 in DNA: TGTGCCAGCAGCCCCCGCCAGATCCTGTTTTTT. Its protein is CASSPRQILFF. V is TRBV7-2 and J is TRBJ2-2; D call uncertain. Trimming left V 5 bases short and J 14 bases short, with 12 bases between. Germline CDR1 and CDR2: SGHTA and FQGNSA. The CDR3 is made up of 11 amino acids.

This clonotype was detected a few times. As DNA, the CDR3 is TGTGCCAGCAGTTCATTCCTGGGCGGTTCCACAGATACGCAGTATTTT. Encoded protein: CASSSFLGGSTDTQYF. The chain joins TRBV27 to TRBJ2-3; D is ambiguous. V was pared by 4 bases and J by 2 bases, with 16 bases between. The CDR3 consists of 16 residues. From germline, CDR1 is MNHEY and CDR2 SMNVEV (reference sequence).

The rearrangement joins TRBV29-1 to TRBJ1-2; D unresolved. The CDR3 is made up of 12 amino acids. Per the germline V gene, CDR1 is SQVTM and CDR2 is ANQGSEA. V dropped 5 bases and J dropped 8 bases, with 15 bases sitting between them. CDR3 in DNA: TGCAGCGTTCGGACGGTGTTTGAAGGCTACACCTTC. It encodes CSVRTVFEGYTF. Drawing the rest from reference TRBV29-1 and TRBJ1-2, the complete variable domain is SAVISQKPSRDICQRGTSLTIQCQVDSQVTMMFWYRQQPGQSLTLIATANQGSEATYESGFVIDKFPISRPNLTFSTLTVSNMSPEDSSIYLCSVRTVFEGYTFGSGTRLTVV.

This clonotype was picked up one time. Because the CDR3 is missing its conserved closing phenylalanine or tryptophan, this is likely a read error. The CDR3 nucleotides read TGTGCCAGCACACGTCCGGGAGGGATATTCTACGAGCAGTACTGC. This translates into CASTRPGGIFYEQYC. The rearrangement uses TRBV6-1 and TRBJ2-7, with 8 bases fitting TRBD2. Germline CDR1 is MNHNS and CDR2 is SASEGT. The CDR3 has 15 amino acids. V lost 7 bases and J lost 3; bases outside the gene matches: 11.

V gene TRBV9 combines with J gene TRBJ1-1; D not certain. The CDR3 is 14 amino acids. Germline V gene data show CDR1 as SGDLS and CDR2 as YYNGEE. V lost 3 bases and J 2 bases, leaving 11 bases between the germline ends. The CDR3 protein is CASSGTGRNTEAFF. CDR3 DNA: TGTGCCAGCAGCGGAACGGGCCGAAACACTGAAGCTTTCTTT.

This chain uses TRBV5-1 with TRBJ2-3; D possibly corresponds to TRBD2 (5 bases). V gave up 0 bases and J gave up 2 bases, with 13 bases separating them. Germline loops: CDR1 SGHRS, CDR2 YFSETQ. The CDR3 spans 16 residues. CDR3 nucleotides: TGCGCCAGCAGCTTGGGAGGGCTAAAATACACAGATACGCAGTATTTT. Amino acid sequence: CASSLGGLKYTDTQYF.

This clonotype was counted only a few times. Relative to the germline gene, one junction end is altered; a read error may explain this. The chain couples TRBV20-1 to TRBJ2-1, with TRBD2 matching 11 bases. Germline V CDR1 and CDR2: DFQATT, SNEGSKA (reference sequence). There are 19 residues in the CDR3. The CDR3 region is CSAGDTLTSGAGNNNEQFF. The CDR3 DNA reads as TGCAGTGCTGGAGATACCTTGACTAGCGGGGCAGGAAACAACAATGAGCAGTTCTTC.

This clonotype showed up many times. The rearrangement joins TRBV7-2 to TRBJ2-2; 9 bases match TRBD1. V was pared by 2 bases and J by 5 bases, with 9 bases of the junction left unmatched. The CDR3 is made up of 17 amino acids. Germline-derived CDR1 and CDR2 are SGHTA and FQGNSA. CDR3 loop: CASSLQGRGQGTGELFF. The CDR3 nucleotides read TGTGCCAGCAGCTTACAAGGGCGCGGACAGGGGACCGGGGAGCTGTTTTTT.

This clonotype has more than one count but fewer than ten. The CDR3 is CAWSATASGANVLTF. CDR3 DNA sequence: TGTGCCTGGAGTGCGACCGCCTCTGGGGCCAACGTCCTGACTTTC. The chain employs TRBV30 and TRBJ2-6, with D uncertain. Germline CDR1 reads GTSNPN; CDR2 reads SVGIG (reference sequence). V lost 1 base, J lost 0 bases, and 7 bases lay in between. The CDR3 runs to 15 residues.

About this clonotype itself: Germline is not matched at one junction end, which may reflect a read error. The J gene is TRBJ1-4, the V gene TRBV7-6; D call uncertain. This CDR3 is built from 14 residues. CDR1 and CDR2 (germline): SGHVS, FNYEAQ. CDR3 sequence: CANSTYATNEKLFF. The CDR3 bases are TGTGCCAACAGCACCTATGCAACTAATGAAAAACTGTTTTTT.

The CDR3 is CASSDRAGVGDEQFF. CDR3 nucleotides: TGTGCCAGCAGTGACCGAGCGGGCGTGGGGGATGAGCAGTTCTTC. The chain carries TRBV25-1 and TRBJ2-1; maybe TRBD2 (6 bases). CDR1 MGHDK and CDR2 SYGVNS come from the germline V gene. The CDR3 is 15 residues long. With 3 bases removed from V and 8 bases from J, the gap between germline ends came to 17 bases.

There are many counts of this clonotype. The V and J genes are TRBV6-5 and TRBJ1-1; weak D call: TRBD1 (5 bases). Germline CDR1 MNHEY, CDR2 SVGAGI. The CDR3 runs 14 residues. V shed 5 bases and J shed 5 bases, with 15 bases lying between them. The DNA of the CDR3 is TGTGCCAGCAGTAACTACCAGGGTCGAACTGAAGCTTTCTTT. Protein sequence: CASSNYQGRTEAFF.

This chain links TRBV20-1 with TRBJ2-1; D ambiguous. The ends were cut back, 7 bases at V and 5 bases at J, with 21 bases in the middle. This CDR3 is 15 amino acids long. The germline gives CDR1 DFQATT, CDR2 SNEGSKA (reference sequence). CDR3 DNA sequence: TGCAGTGGAGTTAGTCCGGAGATCGTAGACAATGAGCAGTTCTTC. It codes for CSGVSPEIVDNEQFF.

The V gene is TRBV20-1, the J gene TRBJ2-3; D not certain. CDR1 and CDR2 from the germline V gene are DFQATT and SNEGSKA (reference sequence). The CDR3 runs to 14 residues. The V end was cut by 5 bases, the J end by 1 base, with 13 bases between. CDR3 region: CSASPIRGTDTQYF. DNA for the CDR3: TGCAGTGCTTCACCAATCCGCGGCACAGATACGCAGTATTTT.

This chain joins TRBV6-2 or TRBV6-3 and TRBJ2-1; D remains unclear. Between the trimmed V and J ends, which lost 8 bases and 12 bases, there was a span of 14 bases. Germline lookup yields CDR1 MNHEY and CDR2 SVGEGT. CDR3 length equals 11 residues. The CDR3 DNA reads as TGTGCCAGCGGCTCTCTGTATGGGCAGTTCTTC. Amino acids: CASGSLYGQFF.

In this sample, this clonotype turned up a few times. The chain joins TRBV7-7 to TRBJ2-3; the D gene is possibly TRBD1 (6 bases). V was trimmed by 5 bases and J by 6 bases, leaving 15 bases between them. The CDR3 extends over 14 amino acids. The germline gives CDR1 SSHAT, CDR2 FNYEAQ (reference sequence). The CDR3 DNA reads as TGTGCCAGCAGCCATACGAACAGGGACGATACGCAGTATTTT. Its translation is CASSHTNRDDTQYF.